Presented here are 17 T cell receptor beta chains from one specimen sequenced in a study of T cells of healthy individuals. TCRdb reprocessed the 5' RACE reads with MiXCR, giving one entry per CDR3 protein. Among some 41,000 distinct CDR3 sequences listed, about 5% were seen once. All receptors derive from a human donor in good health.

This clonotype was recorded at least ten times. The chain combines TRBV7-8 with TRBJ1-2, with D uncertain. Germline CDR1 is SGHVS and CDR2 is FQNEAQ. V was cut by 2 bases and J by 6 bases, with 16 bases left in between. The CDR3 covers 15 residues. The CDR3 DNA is TGTGCCAGCAGCTTAAGGAGGGCCTCCTATGATGGCTACACCTTC. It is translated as CASSLRRASYDGYTF.

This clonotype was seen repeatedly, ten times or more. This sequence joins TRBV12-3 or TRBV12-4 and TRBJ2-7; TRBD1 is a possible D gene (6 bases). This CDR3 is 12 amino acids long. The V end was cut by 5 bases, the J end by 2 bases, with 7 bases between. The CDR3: CASSTGTYEQYF. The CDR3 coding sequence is TGTGCCAGCAGTACAGGGACCTACGAGCAGTACTTC.

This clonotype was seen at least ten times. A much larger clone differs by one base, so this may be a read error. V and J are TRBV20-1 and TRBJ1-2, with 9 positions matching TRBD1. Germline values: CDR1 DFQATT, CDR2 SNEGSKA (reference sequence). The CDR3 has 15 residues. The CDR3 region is CSARVRDRVDYGYNF. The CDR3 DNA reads TGCAGTGCTAGAGTTCGGGACAGGGTCGACTATGGCTACAACTTC.

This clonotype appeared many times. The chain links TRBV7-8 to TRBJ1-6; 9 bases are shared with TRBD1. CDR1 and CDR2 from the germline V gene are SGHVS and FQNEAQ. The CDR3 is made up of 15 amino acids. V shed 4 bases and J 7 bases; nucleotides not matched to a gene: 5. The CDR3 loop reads CASSWITGGNSPLHF. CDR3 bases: TGTGCCAGCAGCTGGATCACAGGGGGCAATTCACCCCTCCACTTT.

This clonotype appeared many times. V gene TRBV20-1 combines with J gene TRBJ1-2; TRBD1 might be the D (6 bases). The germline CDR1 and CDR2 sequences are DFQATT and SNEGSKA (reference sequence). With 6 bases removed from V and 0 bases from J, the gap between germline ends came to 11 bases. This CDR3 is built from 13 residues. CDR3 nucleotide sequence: TGCAGTGCCGGCGGACAGTCTAACTATGGCTACACCTTC. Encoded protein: CSAGGQSNYGYTF.

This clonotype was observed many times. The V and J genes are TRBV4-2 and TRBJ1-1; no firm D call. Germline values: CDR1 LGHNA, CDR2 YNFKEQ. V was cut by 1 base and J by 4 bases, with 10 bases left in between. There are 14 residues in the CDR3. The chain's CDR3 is CASSQVKGFTEAFF. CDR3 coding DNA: TGTGCCAGCAGCCAAGTAAAGGGATTCACTGAAGCTTTCTTT.

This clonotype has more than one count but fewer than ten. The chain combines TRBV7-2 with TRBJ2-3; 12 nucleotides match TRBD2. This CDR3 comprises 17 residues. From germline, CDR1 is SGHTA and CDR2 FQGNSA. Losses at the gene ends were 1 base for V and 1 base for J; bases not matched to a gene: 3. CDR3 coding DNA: TGTGCCAGCAGCTTAGTTGCTAGCGGGGGGGGCACAGATACGCAGTATTTT. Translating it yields CASSLVASGGGTDTQYF.

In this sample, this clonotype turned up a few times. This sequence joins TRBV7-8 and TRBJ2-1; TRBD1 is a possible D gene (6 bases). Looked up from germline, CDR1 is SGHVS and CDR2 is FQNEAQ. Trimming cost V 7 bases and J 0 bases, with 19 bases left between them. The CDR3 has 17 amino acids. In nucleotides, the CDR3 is TGTGCCAGCAACCCATCCCATACAGGGCTCTCCTACAATGAGCAGTTCTTC. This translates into CASNPSHTGLSYNEQFF.

The CDR3 region is CSARVGQGNKKLFF. The CDR3 coding sequence is TGCAGTGCTAGAGTGGGACAGGGGAACAAGAAACTGTTTTTT. The rearrangement joins TRBV20-1 to TRBJ1-4; 10 bases agree with TRBD1. Trimming removed 1 base from V and 11 bases from J; junction bases left unmatched: 7. CDR3 length: 14 residues. The germline V gene encodes CDR1 DFQATT and CDR2 SNEGSKA (reference sequence).

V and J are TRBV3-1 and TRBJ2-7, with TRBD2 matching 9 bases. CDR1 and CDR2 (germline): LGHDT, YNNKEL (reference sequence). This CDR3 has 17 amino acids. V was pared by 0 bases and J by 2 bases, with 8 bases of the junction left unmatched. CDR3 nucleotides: TGTGCCAGCAGCCAAGATGGTTTAGCGGGGGCCGCCTACGAGCAGTACTTC. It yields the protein CASSQDGLAGAAYEQYF.

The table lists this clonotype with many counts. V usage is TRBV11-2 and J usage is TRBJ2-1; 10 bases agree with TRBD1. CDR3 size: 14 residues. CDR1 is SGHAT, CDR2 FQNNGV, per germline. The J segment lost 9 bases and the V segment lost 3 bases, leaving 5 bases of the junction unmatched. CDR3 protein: CASSLDRGMGEQFF. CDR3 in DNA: TGTGCCAGCAGCTTGGACAGGGGGATGGGTGAGCAGTTCTTC.

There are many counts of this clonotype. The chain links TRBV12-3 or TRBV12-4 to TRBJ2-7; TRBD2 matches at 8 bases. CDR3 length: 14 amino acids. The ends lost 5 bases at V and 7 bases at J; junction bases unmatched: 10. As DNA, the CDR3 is TGTGCCAGCAGTCAGGCGGGGGGAATTTGGGAGCAGTACTTC. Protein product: CASSQAGGIWEQYF.

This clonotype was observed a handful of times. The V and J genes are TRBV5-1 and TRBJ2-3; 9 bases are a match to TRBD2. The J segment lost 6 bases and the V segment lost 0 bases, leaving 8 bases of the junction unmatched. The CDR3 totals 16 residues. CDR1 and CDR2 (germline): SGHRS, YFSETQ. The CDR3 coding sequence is TGCGCCAGCAGCTTGGTAGCTAGCGGGACGATCGATACGCAGTATTTT. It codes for CASSLVASGTIDTQYF.

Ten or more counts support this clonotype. CDR3 DNA: TGCAGTGCTGCGGCCGGGACTGCCCGTACTACCCAGTACTTC. This encodes CSAAAGTARTTQYF. The chain is built from TRBV20-1 and TRBJ2-5, with D tentatively TRBD2 (6 bases). Trimming took 5 bases from V and 8 from J, leaving 21 bases between them. Looked up from germline, CDR1 is DFQATT and CDR2 is SNEGSKA (reference sequence). The CDR3 length is 14 residues.

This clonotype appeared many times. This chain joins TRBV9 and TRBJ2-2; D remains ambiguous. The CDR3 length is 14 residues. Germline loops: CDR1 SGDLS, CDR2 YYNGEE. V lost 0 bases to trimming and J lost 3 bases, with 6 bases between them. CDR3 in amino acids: CASSVGSDTGELFF. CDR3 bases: TGTGCCAGCAGCGTAGGATCTGACACCGGGGAGCTGTTTTTT. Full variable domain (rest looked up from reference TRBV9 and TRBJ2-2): DSGVTQTPKHLITATGQRVTLRCSPRSGDLSVYWYQQSLDQGLQFLIQYYNGEERAKGNILERFSAQQFPDLHSELNLSSLELGDSALYFCASSVGSDTGELFFGEGSRLTVL.

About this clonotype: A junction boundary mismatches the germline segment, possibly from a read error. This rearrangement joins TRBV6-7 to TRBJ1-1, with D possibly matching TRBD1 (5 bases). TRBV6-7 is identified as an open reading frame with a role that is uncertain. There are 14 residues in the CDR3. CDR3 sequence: CATSDHRQNTEAFF. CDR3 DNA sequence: TGTGCCACCAGTGATCACAGGCAGAACACTGAAGCTTTCTTT.

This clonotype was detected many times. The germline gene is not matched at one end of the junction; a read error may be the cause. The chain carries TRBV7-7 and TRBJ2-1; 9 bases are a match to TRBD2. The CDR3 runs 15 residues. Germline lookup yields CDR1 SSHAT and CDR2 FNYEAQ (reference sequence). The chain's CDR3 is CASSLIAGVGNEQFF. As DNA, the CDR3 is TGTGCTAGCAGCTTAATAGCGGGAGTGGGAAATGAGCAGTTCTTC.